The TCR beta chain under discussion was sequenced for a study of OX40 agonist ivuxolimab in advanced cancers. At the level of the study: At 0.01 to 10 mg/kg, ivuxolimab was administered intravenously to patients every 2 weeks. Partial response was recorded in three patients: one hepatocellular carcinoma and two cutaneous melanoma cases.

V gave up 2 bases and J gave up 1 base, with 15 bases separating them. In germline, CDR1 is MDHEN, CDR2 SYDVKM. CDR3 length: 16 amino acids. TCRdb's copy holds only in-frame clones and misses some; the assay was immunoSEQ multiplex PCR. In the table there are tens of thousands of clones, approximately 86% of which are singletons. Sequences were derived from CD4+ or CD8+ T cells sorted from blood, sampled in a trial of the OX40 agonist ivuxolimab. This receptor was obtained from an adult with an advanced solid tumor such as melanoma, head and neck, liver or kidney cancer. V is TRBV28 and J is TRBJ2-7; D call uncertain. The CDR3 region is CASSLREGKNSYEQYF. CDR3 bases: TGTGCCAGCAGTTTAAGGGAAGGGAAGAATTCCTACGAGCAGTACTTC.